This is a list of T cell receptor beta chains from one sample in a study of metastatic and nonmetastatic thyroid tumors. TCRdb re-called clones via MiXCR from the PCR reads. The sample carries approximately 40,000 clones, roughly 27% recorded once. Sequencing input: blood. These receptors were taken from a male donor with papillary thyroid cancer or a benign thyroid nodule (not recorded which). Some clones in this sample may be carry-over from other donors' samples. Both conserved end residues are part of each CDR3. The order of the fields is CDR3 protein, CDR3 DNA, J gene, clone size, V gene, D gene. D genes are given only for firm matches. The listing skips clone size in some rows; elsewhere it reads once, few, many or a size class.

CASSQMLGRLFF TGTGCCAGCAGCCAAATGTTAGGGCGCCTGTTTTTT TRBJ1-4 . TRBV3-1 .
CASSLGLAGGPEQFF TGTGCCAGCAGCTTAGGGCTAGCGGGAGGCCCTGAGCAGTTCTTC TRBJ2-1 many TRBV7-8 TRBD2
CASSPRGKESGYTF TGTGCCAGTAGTCCCCGGGGAAAAGAAAGTGGCTACACCTTC TRBJ1-2 many TRBV19 .
CASSHEGQGIDEQFF TGCGCCAGCAGTCACGAAGGGCAGGGCATTGATGAGCAGTTCTTC TRBJ2-1 many TRBV5-1 .
CASSSQVNTYEQYF TGTGCCAGCAGTTCCCAGGTGAATACCTACGAGCAGTACTTC TRBJ2-7 few TRBV28 .
CSARDASATGLFYGYTF TGCAGTGCTAGAGATGCCTCCGCGACAGGGTTGTTCTATGGCTACACCTTC TRBJ1-2 . TRBV20-1 TRBD1
CASSVTGNSNQPQHF TGTGCCAGCAGCGTAACGGGGAATAGCAATCAGCCCCAGCATTTT TRBJ1-5 many TRBV9 .
CSVGHGGSDTQYF TGCTCCGTTGGACACGGAGGTTCAGATACGCAGTATTTT TRBJ2-3 once TRBV5-1 .
CASSPGAAGNTIYF TGTGCCAGCAGCCCAGGGGCCGCTGGAAACACCATATATTTT TRBJ1-3 many TRBV27 .
CASSEARGPQDTQYF TGTGCCAGCAGTGAAGCTCGGGGCCCCCAGGATACGCAGTATTTT TRBJ2-3 many TRBV2 .
CASSFLNLGLPYEQYF TGTGCCAGCAGTTTCCTGAATCTGGGGCTACCCTACGAGCAGTACTTC TRBJ2-7 few TRBV27 .
CASRPTGARYGYTF TGTGCCAGCAGACCCACCGGGGCCCGATATGGCTACACCTTC TRBJ1-2 many TRBV12-3/TRBV12-4 .
CASSRDYSYEQYF TGTGCCAGCAGTCGGGACTACTCCTACGAGCAGTACTTC TRBJ2-7 many TRBV12-3/TRBV12-4 TRBD2
CSASDSYEQYF TGCAGTGCCAGCGACTCGTACGAGCAGTACTTC TRBJ2-7 . TRBV20-1 .
CSAPTWVAEQFF TGCAGTGCTCCAACATGGGTTGCTGAACAGTTCTTC TRBJ2-1 . TRBV20-1 .
CASRGQGNTGELFF TGTGCCAGCAGGGGACAGGGAAACACCGGGGAGCTGTTTTTT TRBJ2-2 medium-sized TRBV12-3/TRBV12-4 TRBD1
CASSRGVWQPQHF TGTGCCAGCAGCCGAGGGGTGTGGCAGCCCCAGCATTTT TRBJ1-5 many TRBV6-1 .
CASSGAGLGYNEQFF TGCGCCAGCAGTGGAGCAGGGTTGGGCTACAATGAGCAGTTCTTC TRBJ2-1 few TRBV10-1 .
CATHRDGSSYEQYF TGTGCCACACACCGGGACGGCAGCTCCTACGAGCAGTACTTC TRBJ2-7 many TRBV2 .
CASSLEGDTGELFF TGTGCCAGCAGCTTGGAAGGGGACACCGGGGAGCTGTTTTTT TRBJ2-2 many TRBV5-4 .
CASSRTVYNSPLHF TGTGCCAGCAGTCGGACAGTCTATAATTCACCCCTCCACTTT TRBJ1-6 medium-sized TRBV6-1 .
CASSERENTEAFF TGTGCCAGCAGTGAACGGGAGAACACTGAAGCTTTCTTT TRBJ1-1 many TRBV6-1 .
CASSGGRTDSYEQYF TGTGCCAGCAGTGGGGGACGGACAGACTCCTACGAGCAGTACTTC TRBJ2-7 few TRBV2 .
CSAQLPREQFF TGCAGTGCGCAACTACCCCGCGAGCAGTTCTTC TRBJ2-1 few TRBV20-1 .
CASIEAGTGRGLVYGYTF TGTGCCAGCATCGAAGCCGGGACAGGGCGAGGACTTGTCTATGGCTACACCTTC TRBJ1-2 few TRBV28 TRBD1
CASSPHGGEVTEAFF TGTGCCAGCAGCCCACATGGGGGGGAAGTCACTGAAGCTTTCTTT TRBJ1-1 . TRBV3-1 .
CASSQVGDNSPLHF TGTGCCAGCAGCCAGGTGGGGGATAATTCACCCCTCCACTTT TRBJ1-6 many TRBV13 .
CASSQRDSQETQYF TGTGCCAGCAGCCAACGGGACAGCCAAGAGACCCAGTACTTC TRBJ2-5 many TRBV13 TRBD1
CASSLRTSGSRNEQFF TGTGCCAGCAGCCTCCGGACTAGCGGGAGCCGTAATGAGCAGTTCTTC TRBJ2-1 many TRBV7-8 TRBD2
CASSFGPDYGYTF TGTGCCAGCAGCTTTGGGCCAGATTATGGCTACACCTTC TRBJ1-2 many TRBV5-6 .
CASSIPMTEDFF TGTGCCAGCAGTATCCCGATGACTGAAGATTTCTTT TRBJ1-1 . TRBV12-3/TRBV12-4 .
CSAMGLGYEQYF TGCAGTGCTATGGGGCTGGGCTACGAGCAGTACTTC TRBJ2-7 . TRBV20-1 .
CASSLGSATNTGELFF TGCGCCAGCAGCTTGGGGTCGGCAACGAACACCGGGGAGCTGTTTTTT TRBJ2-2 . TRBV5-1 .
CASSETSNTEAFF TGTGCCAGCAGCGAAACGTCGAACACTGAAGCTTTCTTT TRBJ1-1 many TRBV7-3 .
CASISTWGQETQYF TGTGCCAGCATCTCGACATGGGGCCAAGAGACCCAGTACTTC TRBJ2-5 . TRBV11-2 .
CASSSEGEGNQPQHF TGTGCCAGCAGCTCCGAGGGGGAAGGCAATCAGCCCCAGCATTTT TRBJ1-5 . TRBV7-2 .
CASSTNNSPLHF TGTGCCAGCAGCACCAACAATTCACCCCTCCACTTT TRBJ1-6 few TRBV7-9 .
CASSHTSTDEQFF TGCGCCAGCAGCCATACTAGTACCGATGAGCAGTTCTTC TRBJ2-1 medium-sized TRBV4-1 .
CASSLGGVRTGNTIYF TGTGCCAGCAGCCTTGGAGGGGTTCGGACTGGAAACACCATATATTTT TRBJ1-3 many TRBV28 .
CASSEAPGLGHQPQHF TGTGCCAGCAGTGAAGCGCCTGGGTTGGGGCATCAGCCCCAGCATTTT TRBJ1-5 medium-sized TRBV6-1 .
CASRPDDTDTQYF TGTGCCAGCAGACCAGATGACACAGATACGCAGTATTTT TRBJ2-3 . TRBV12-3/TRBV12-4 .
CSARTSGNSYEQYF TGCAGTGCTCGGACTAGCGGGAACTCCTACGAGCAGTACTTC TRBJ2-7 . TRBV20-1 TRBD2
CASRDYVAGELFF TGTGCCAGCAGGGACTACGTGGCGGGGGAGCTGTTTTTT TRBJ2-2 few TRBV6-1 .